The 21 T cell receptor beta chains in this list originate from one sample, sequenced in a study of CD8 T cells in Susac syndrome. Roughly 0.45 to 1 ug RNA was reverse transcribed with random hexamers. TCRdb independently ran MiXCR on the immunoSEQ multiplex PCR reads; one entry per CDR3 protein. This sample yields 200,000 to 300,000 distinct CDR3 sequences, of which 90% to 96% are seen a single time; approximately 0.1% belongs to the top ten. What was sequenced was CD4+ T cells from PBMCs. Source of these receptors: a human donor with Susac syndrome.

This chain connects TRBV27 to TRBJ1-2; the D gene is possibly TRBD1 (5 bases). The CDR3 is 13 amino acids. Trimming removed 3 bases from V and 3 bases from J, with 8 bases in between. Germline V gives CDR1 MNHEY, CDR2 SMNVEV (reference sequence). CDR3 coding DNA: TGTGCCAGCAGTTTTGCGGGGGACTATGGCTACACCTTC. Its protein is CASSFAGDYGYTF.

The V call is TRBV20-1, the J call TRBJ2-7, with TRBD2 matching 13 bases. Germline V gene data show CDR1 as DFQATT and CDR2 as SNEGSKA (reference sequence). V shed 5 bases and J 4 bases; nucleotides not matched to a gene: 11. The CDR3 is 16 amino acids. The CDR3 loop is CSAPAGLAGRAYEQYF. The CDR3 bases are TGCAGTGCTCCTGCGGGACTAGCGGGACGTGCTTACGAGCAGTACTTC.

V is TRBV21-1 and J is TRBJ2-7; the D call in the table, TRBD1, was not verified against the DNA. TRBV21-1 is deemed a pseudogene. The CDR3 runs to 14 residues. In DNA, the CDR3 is TGTGCCAGCAGCAAAAGGTGGGGACAGTTCGAGCAGTACTTC. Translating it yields CASSKRWGQFEQYF.

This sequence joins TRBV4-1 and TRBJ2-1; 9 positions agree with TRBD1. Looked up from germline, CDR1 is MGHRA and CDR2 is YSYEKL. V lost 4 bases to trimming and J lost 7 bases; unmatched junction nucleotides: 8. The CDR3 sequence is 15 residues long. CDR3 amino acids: CASSPGQGPWNEQFF. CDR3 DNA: TGCGCCAGCAGCCCGGGACAGGGTCCTTGGAATGAGCAGTTCTTC.

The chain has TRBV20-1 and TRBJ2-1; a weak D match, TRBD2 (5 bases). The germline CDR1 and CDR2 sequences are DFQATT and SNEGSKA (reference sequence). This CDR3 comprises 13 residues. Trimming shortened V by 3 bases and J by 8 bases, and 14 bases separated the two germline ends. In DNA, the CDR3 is TGCAGTGCTAGCGCGAGGGTGGCGGATGAGCAGTTCTTC. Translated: CSASARVADEQFF.

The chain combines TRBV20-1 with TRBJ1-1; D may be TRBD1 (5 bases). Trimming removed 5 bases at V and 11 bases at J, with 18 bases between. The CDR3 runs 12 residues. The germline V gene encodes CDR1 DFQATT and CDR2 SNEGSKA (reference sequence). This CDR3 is CSALGPGLSAFF. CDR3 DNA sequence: TGCAGTGCTCTGGGACCAGGTTTATCCGCTTTCTTT.

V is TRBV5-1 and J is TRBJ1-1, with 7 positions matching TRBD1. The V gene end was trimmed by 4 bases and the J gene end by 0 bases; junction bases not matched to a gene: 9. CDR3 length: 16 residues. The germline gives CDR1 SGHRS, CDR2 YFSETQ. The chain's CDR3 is CASSGLGTEMNTEAFF. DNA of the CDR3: TGCGCCAGCAGCGGACTCGGGACAGAGATGAACACTGAAGCTTTCTTT. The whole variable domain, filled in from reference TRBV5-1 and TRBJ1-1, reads KAGVTQTPRYLIKTRGQQVTLSCSPISGHRSVSWYQQTPGQGLQFLFEYFSETQRNKGNFPGRFSGRQFSNSRSEMNVSTLELGDSALYLCASSGLGTEMNTEAFFGQGTRLTVV.

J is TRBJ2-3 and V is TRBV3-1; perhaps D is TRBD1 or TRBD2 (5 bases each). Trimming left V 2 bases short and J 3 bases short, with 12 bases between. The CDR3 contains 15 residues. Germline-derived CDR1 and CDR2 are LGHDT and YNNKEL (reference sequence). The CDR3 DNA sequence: TGTGCCAGCAGCCAACGCTGGGGCGGGACAGATACGCAGTATTTT. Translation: CASSQRWGGTDTQYF.

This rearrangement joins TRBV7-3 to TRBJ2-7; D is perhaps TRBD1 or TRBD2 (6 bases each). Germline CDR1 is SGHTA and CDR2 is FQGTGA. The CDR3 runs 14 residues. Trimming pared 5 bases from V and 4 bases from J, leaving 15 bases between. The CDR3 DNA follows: TGTGCCAGCAGCCCCGGAGGGGGGACATACGAGCAGTACTTC. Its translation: CASSPGGGTYEQYF.

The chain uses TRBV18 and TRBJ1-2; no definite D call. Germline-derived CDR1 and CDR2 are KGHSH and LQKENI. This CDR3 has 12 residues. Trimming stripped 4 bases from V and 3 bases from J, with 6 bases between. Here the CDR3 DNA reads TGTGCCAGCTCACTTTTGGACTATGGCTACACCTTC. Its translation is CASSLLDYGYTF.

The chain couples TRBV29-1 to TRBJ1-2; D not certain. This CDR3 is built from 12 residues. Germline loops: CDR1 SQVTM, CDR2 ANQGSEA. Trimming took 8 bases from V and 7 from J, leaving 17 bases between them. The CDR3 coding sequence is TGCAGCTCAGAATCCGGGGTGGCTGGCTACACCTTC. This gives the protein CSSESGVAGYTF.

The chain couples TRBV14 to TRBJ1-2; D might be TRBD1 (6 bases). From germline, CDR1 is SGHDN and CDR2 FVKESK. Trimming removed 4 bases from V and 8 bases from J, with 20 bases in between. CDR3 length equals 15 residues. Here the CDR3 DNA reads TGTGCCAGCAGCCCGGAGACAGGACAGCTATGGGGCTACACCTTC. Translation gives CASSPETGQLWGYTF. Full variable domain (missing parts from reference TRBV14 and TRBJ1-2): EAGVTQFPSHSVIEKGQTVTLRCDPISGHDNLYWYRRVMGKEIKFLLHFVKESKQDESGMPNNRFLAERTGGTYSTLKVQPAELEDSGVYFCASSPETGQLWGYTFGSGTRLTVV.

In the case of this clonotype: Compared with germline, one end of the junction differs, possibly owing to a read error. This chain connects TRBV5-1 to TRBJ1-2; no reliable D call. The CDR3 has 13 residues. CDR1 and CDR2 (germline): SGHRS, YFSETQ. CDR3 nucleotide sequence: TGTGCCAGCAGAGAGACCTCGGACTATGGCTACACCTTC. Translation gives CASRETSDYGYTF.

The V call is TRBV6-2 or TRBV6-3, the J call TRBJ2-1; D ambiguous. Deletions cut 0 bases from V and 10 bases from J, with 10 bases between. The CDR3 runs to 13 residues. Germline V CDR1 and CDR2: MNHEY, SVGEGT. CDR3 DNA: TGTGCCAGCAGTTACTCTTCTTTTAGAGAGCAGTTCTTC. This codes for CASSYSSFREQFF.

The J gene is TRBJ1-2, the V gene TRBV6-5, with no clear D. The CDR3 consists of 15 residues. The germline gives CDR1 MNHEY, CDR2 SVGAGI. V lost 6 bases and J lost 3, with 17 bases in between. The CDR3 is CASSPQKGHDYGYTF. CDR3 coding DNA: TGTGCCAGCAGCCCCCAGAAAGGGCACGACTATGGCTACACCTTC.

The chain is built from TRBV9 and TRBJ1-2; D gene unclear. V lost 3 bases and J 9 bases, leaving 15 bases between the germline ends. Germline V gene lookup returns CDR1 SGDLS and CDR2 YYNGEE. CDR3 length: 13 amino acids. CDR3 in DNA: TGTGCCAGCAGCGCTCCGGGCCGTGATAGCTACACCTTC. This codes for CASSAPGRDSYTF. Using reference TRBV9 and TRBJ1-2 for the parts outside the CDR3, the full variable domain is DSGVTQTPKHLITATGQRVTLRCSPRSGDLSVYWYQQSLDQGLQFLIQYYNGEERAKGNILERFSAQQFPDLHSELNLSSLELGDSALYFCASSAPGRDSYTFGSGTRLTVV.

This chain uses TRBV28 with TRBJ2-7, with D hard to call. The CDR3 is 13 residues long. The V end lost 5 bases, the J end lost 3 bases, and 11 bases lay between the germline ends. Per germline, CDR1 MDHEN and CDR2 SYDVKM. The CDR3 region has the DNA TGTGCCAGCAGTCCCCCTCGTATCTACGAGCAGTACTTC. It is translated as CASSPPRIYEQYF.

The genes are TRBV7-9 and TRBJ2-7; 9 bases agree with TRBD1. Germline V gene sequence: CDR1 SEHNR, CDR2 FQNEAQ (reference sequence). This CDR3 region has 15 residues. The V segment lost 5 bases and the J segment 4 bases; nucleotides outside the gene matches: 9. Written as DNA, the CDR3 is TGTGCCAGCAGCCGCCGGGACAGGGAGACGTACGAGCAGTACTTC. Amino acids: CASSRRDRETYEQYF.

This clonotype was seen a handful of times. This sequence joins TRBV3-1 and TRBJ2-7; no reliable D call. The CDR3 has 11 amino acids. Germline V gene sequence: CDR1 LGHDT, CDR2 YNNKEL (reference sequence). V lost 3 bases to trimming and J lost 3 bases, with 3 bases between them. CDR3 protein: CASSHGYEQYF. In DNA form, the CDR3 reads TGTGCCAGCAGCCATGGCTACGAGCAGTACTTC.

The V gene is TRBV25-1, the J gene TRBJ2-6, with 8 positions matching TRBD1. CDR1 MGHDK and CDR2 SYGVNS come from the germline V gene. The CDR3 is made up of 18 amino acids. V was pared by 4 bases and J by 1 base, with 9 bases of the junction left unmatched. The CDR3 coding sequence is TGTGCCAGCAGTGGTCCGGGACAGGTTCGATCTGGGGCCAACGTCCTGACTTTC. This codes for CASSGPGQVRSGANVLTF.

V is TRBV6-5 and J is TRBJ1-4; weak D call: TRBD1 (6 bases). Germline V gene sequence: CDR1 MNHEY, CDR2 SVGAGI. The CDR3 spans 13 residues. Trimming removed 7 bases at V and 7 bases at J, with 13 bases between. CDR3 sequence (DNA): TGTGCCAGCATGGTACAGGGAGGTGAAAAACTGTTTTTT. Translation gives CASMVQGGEKLFF.